Listed below are T cell receptor beta chains from one sample, sequenced in a study of patients and donors after allogeneic stem cell transplantation. MiXCR, run by TCRdb on the RT-PCR reads, gives a single entry per CDR3 protein. Found here are 900,000 to 1,000,000 distinct CDR3 sequences, about 20% of them singletons; the top ten hold roughly 6%. Sequencing input: blood, either unsorted or a sorted T cell fraction (not recorded which). The receptors come from a human donor who was either an allogeneic HSCT recipient or a stem cell or donor lymphocyte infusion donor (not recorded which). It is not recorded whose cells these are; they may come from a transplant donor. Each CDR3 is given with its conserved first and last residue. The D gene is left open where the match is weak. Only some rows state a clone size, as once, few, many or a class for expanded clones.

J gene | clone size | D gene | V gene | CDR3 protein | CDR3 DNA
TRBJ2-2 | few | TRBD2 | TRBV7-9 | CASNPEWERGFTGELFF | TGTGCCAGCAACCCGGAGTGGGAGCGGGGTTTCACCGGGGAGCTGTTTTTT
TRBJ2-1 | many | TRBD1 | TRBV4-3 | CASSPGTASYNEQFF | TGCGCCAGCAGCCCCGGGACAGCCTCCTACAATGAGCAGTTCTTC
TRBJ1-2 | few | - | TRBV4-2 | CASSQDPTNYGYTF | TGTGCCAGCAGCCAAGACCCGACTAACTATGGCTACACCTTC
TRBJ1-2 | many | - | TRBV9 | CASSVGLYGYTF | TGTGCCAGCAGCGTAGGGCTCTATGGCTACACCTTC
TRBJ2-1 | few | TRBD1 | TRBV5-6 | CASSLAGTGGLKDPNEQFF | TGTGCCAGCAGCTTGGCCGGGACAGGGGGCTTGAAAGACCCCAATGAGCAGTTCTTC
TRBJ2-7 | - | - | TRBV7-7 | CASSLDSAYEQYF | TGTGCCAGCAGCCTCGACTCGGCCTACGAGCAGTACTTC
TRBJ2-1 | - | TRBD2 | TRBV5-1 | CASSLAGGLPSYNEQFF | TGCGCCAGCAGCTTGGCCGGGGGACTACCTTCCTACAATGAGCAGTTCTTC
TRBJ1-2 | once | - | TRBV7-9 | CASSLAQHSLNYGYTF | TGTGCCAGCAGCTTAGCACAGCATAGTTTAAACTATGGCTACACCTTC
TRBJ2-1 | few | TRBD2 | TRBV12-3/TRBV12-4 | CASSLLSGGIMMDEQFF | TGTGCCAGCAGTTTACTTAGCGGGGGTATCATGATGGATGAGCAGTTCTTC
TRBJ1-1 | - | - | TRBV2 | CASSVGIRNTEAFF | TGTGCCAGCAGTGTGGGCATTAGGAACACTGAAGCTTTCTTT
TRBJ1-1 | few | TRBD1 | TRBV29-1 | CSAKRDRGLTEAFF | TGCAGCGCCAAACGGGACAGGGGATTGACTGAAGCTTTCTTT
TRBJ2-3 | few | - | TRBV20-1 | CSALLRADTQYF | TGCAGTGCCCTCCTTAGGGCAGATACGCAGTATTTT
TRBJ1-1 | few | - | TRBV5-1 | CASRPTGDTRAEAFF | TGCGCCAGCAGACCCACGGGGGACACCAGGGCCGAAGCTTTCTTT
TRBJ2-5 | few | - | TRBV5-1 | CASSPSAAQETQYF | TGCGCCAGCAGCCCTTCGGCAGCGCAAGAGACCCAGTACTTC
TRBJ2-7 | - | - | TRBV7-3 | CASSLSVREQYF | TGTGCCAGCAGCTTATCCGTGAGGGAGCAGTACTTC
TRBJ2-1 | - | TRBD2 | TRBV5-6 | CASRPTGLAGSNAQFF | TGTGCCAGCAGACCCACCGGACTAGCGGGTAGCAATGCGCAGTTCTTC
TRBJ2-7 | many | TRBD2 | TRBV12-3/TRBV12-4 | CASSLAGGPREQYF | TGTGCCAGCAGTTTAGCGGGAGGGCCTCGGGAGCAGTACTTC
TRBJ1-1 | - | - | TRBV20-1 | CSARGSRTENTEAFF | TGCAGTGCTAGAGGGTCGCGGACAGAGAACACTGAAGCTTTCTTT
TRBJ2-1 | - | - | TRBV4-3 | CASSRYGDLNNEQFF | TGCGCCAGCAGCCGATATGGCGATCTAAACAATGAGCAGTTCTTC
TRBJ2-1 | - | TRBD1 | TRBV6-1 | CASSDDRGPVLDEQFF | TGTGCCAGCAGTGACGACAGGGGGCCTGTTCTGGATGAGCAGTTCTTC
TRBJ2-2 | few | - | TRBV6-1 | CASSRGWRNTGELFF | TGTGCCAGCAGTAGAGGTTGGAGGAACACCGGGGAGCTGTTTTTT
TRBJ2-2 | - | - | TRBV6-1 | CASSTQQVNTGELFF | TGTGCCAGCAGTACACAACAGGTCAACACCGGGGAGCTGTTTTTT
TRBJ2-7 | - | TRBD2 | TRBV7-6 | CASSLVWEGPGEQYF | TGTGCCAGCAGCTTAGTGTGGGAGGGCCCGGGCGAGCAGTACTTC
TRBJ2-5 | - | TRBD1 | TRBV20-1 | CSAPSGQGRGETQYF | TGCAGTGCTCCTTCGGGACAGGGACGAGGAGAGACCCAGTACTTC
TRBJ1-2 | few | - | TRBV7-2 | CASSLKGTPYGYTF | TGTGCCAGCAGCTTAAAGGGTACTCCCTATGGCTACACCTTC
TRBJ2-7 | - | TRBD2 | TRBV29-1 | CSVNGLAGKEQYF | TGCAGCGTGAACGGACTAGCGGGGAAGGAGCAGTACTTC
TRBJ1-6 | - | TRBD1 | TRBV27 | CASSRPMGQVTNSPLHF | TGTGCCAGCAGTCGTCCTATGGGACAGGTGACAAATTCACCCCTCCACTTT
TRBJ2-3 | many | - | TRBV10-3 | CAGGTVTDTQYF | TGTGCCGGAGGGACAGTCACAGATACGCAGTATTTT
TRBJ1-4 | few | - | TRBV20-1 | CSARAGSNEKLFF | TGCAGTGCTAGGGCGGGGTCTAATGAAAAACTGTTTTTT
TRBJ2-7 | few | - | TRBV12-3/TRBV12-4 | CASSFRARDYEQYF | TGTGCCAGCAGTTTCAGGGCTAGGGACTACGAGCAGTACTTC
TRBJ2-7 | - | TRBD1 | TRBV7-8 | CASSFTGTGGTRSYEQYF | TGTGCCAGCAGTTTTACCGGGACAGGGGGCACTCGTAGCTACGAGCAGTACTTC
TRBJ1-2 | few | TRBD1 | TRBV20-1 | CSARDTGGTNYGYTF | TGCAGTGCTAGAGATACAGGGGGAACTAACTATGGCTACACCTTC
TRBJ2-3 | - | - | TRBV9 | CASSPESHSTDTQYF | TGTGCCAGCAGCCCCGAGTCCCATAGCACAGATACGCAGTATTTT
TRBJ1-3 | - | - | TRBV7-2 | CASSPRADTIYF | TGTGCCAGCAGCCCGCGGGCGGACACCATATATTTT
TRBJ1-2 | - | - | TRBV5-1 | CASSLDVGFGGYTF | TGCGCCAGCAGCTTGGATGTGGGGTTCGGAGGCTACACCTTC
TRBJ2-7 | few | TRBD1 | TRBV25-1 | CASSDGQTGNPYEQYF | TGTGCCAGCAGTGATGGGCAGACAGGGAATCCCTACGAGCAGTACTTC
TRBJ1-1 | few | - | TRBV5-1 | CASTQRGSEAFF | TGCGCCAGCACCCAACGGGGTTCTGAAGCTTTCTTT
TRBJ2-2 | - | - | TRBV5-1 | CASSFRSNTGELFF | TGCGCCAGCAGCTTCAGGTCGAACACCGGGGAGCTGTTTTTT
TRBJ1-2 | - | - | TRBV4-3 | CASSQDRGPNYGYTF | TGCGCCAGCAGCCAAGATCGTGGGCCTAACTATGGCTACACCTTC
TRBJ2-1 | - | TRBD2 | TRBV20-1 | CSANLAGPAPGYNEQFF | TGCAGTGCGAATCTAGCGGGCCCGGCTCCGGGATACAATGAGCAGTTCTTC
TRBJ2-5 | - | - | TRBV11-2 | CASSPTGGPGETQYF | TGTGCCAGCAGTCCGACCGGGGGGCCAGGGGAGACCCAGTACTTC
TRBJ2-3 | many | TRBD2 | TRBV5-1 | CASSLHSGSTDTQYF | TGCGCCAGCAGCCTGCATAGCGGGAGCACAGATACGCAGTATTTT
TRBJ2-3 | - | - | TRBV12-3/TRBV12-4 | CASSLGRLTDTQYF | TGTGCCAGCAGTTTAGGGCGCCTCACAGATACGCAGTATTTT
TRBJ1-5 | many | - | TRBV12-3/TRBV12-4 | CASSLYRDKRLMGNQPQHF | TGTGCCAGCAGTCTATACCGGGACAAAAGACTGATGGGCAATCAGCCCCAGCATTTT